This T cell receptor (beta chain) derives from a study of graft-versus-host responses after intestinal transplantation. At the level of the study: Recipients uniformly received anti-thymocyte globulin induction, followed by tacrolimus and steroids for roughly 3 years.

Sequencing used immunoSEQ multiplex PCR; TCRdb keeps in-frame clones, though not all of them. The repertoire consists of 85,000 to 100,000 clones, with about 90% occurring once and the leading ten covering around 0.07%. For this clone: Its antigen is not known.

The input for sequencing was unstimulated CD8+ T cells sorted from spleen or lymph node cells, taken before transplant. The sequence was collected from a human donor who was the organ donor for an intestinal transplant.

CDR3 bases: TGTGCCAGCAGTTTATACCACTGGGACAGAAGACTAGCGGGAGTGTCTGATACGCAGTATTTT. This gives the protein CASSLYHWDRRLAGVSDTQYF. The V and J genes are TRBV28 and TRBJ2-3; 12 nucleotides line up with TRBD2. Germline assignment: CDR1 MDHEN and CDR2 SYDVKM. CDR3 length: 21 amino acids. Trimming removed 1 base from V and 6 bases from J; junction bases left unmatched: 20.